This T cell receptor (beta chain) was retrieved from a study of shared clonotypes between healthy human individuals. The study's findings and limits: Between a handful of donors, naive CD4 clonotypes were shared at a level of around 4.9%. Exclusively blood specimens were collected; tissue repertoires likely differ.

CD45RO-negative, CCR7-selected cells formed the naive CD8 fraction, which excluded terminally differentiated effector memory CD45RA+ cells. Assay used: immunoSEQ multiplex PCR; TCRdb lists only in-frame clones, some missing. The sample lists some 2.1 million clones; around 96% were seen once. The length of the CDR3 is 15 residues. Per germline, CDR1 SGHTA and CDR2 FQGNSA. Trimming left V 1 base short and J 5 bases short, with 11 bases between. As concerns this clone: As yet, its antigen is unknown.

This receptor was identified in a man aged 18 to 30 in good health. The material sequenced was naive CD8+ T cells sorted from blood. V and J are TRBV7-2 and TRBJ2-2; no clear D. The CDR3 here is CASSLGLLGTGELFF. DNA of the CDR3: TGTGCCAGCAGCTTAGGTCTGCTGGGAACCGGGGAGCTGTTTTTT.